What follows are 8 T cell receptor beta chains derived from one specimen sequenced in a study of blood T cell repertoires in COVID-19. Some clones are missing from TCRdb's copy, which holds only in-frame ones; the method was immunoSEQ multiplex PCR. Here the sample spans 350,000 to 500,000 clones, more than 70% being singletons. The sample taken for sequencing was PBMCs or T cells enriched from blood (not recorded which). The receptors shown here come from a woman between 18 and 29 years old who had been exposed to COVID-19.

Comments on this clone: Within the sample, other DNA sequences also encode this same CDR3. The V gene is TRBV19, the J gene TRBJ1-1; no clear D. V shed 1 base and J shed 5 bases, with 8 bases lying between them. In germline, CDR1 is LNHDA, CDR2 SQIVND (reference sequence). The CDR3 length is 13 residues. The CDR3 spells CASSIAPGTEAFF. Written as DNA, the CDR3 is TGTGCCAGTAGTATAGCCCCCGGGACTGAAGCTTTCTTT.

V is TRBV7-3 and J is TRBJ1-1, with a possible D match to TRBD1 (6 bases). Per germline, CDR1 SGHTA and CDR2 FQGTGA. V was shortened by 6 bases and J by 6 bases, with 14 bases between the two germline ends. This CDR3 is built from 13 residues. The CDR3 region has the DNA TGTGCCAGCAGTTCAGGGGCGCGAGCTGAAGCTTTCTTT. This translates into CASSSGARAEAFF.

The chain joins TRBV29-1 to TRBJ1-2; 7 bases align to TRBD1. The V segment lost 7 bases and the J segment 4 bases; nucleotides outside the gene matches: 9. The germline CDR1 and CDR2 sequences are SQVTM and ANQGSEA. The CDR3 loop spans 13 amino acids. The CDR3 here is CSARQGNFYGYTF. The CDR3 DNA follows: TGCAGCGCTAGACAGGGAAACTTCTATGGCTACACCTTC.

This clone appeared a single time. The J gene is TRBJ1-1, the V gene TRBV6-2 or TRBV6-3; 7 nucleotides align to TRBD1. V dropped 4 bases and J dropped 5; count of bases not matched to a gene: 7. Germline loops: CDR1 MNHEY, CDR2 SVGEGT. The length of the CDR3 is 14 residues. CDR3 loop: CASSSRRGKTEAFF. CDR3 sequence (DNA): TGTGCCAGCAGTTCACGCAGGGGGAAGACTGAAGCTTTCTTT.

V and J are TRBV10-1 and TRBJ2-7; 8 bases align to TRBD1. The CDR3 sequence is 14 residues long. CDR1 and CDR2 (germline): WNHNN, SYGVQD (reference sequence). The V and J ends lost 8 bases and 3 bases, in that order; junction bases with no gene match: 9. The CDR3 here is CASLQGVCRYEQYF. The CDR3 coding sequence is TGCGCCAGCCTACAGGGGGTTTGTCGCTACGAGCAGTACTTC.

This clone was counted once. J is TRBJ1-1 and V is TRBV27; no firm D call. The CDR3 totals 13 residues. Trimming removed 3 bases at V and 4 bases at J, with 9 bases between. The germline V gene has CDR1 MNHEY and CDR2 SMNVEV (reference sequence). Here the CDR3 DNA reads TGTGCCAGCAGTTTCCGGGGTTTCACTGAAGCTTTCTTT. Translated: CASSFRGFTEAFF.

The CDR3 DNA reads TGCAGCGTTGAAGGGGCATACACCGGGGAGCTGTTTTTT. This codes for CSVEGAYTGELFF. The chain is built from TRBV29-1 and TRBJ2-2, with unresolved D. The germline gives CDR1 SQVTM, CDR2 ANQGSEA. This CDR3 is 13 amino acids long. Trimming shortened V by 1 base and J by 3 bases, and 6 bases separated the two germline ends.

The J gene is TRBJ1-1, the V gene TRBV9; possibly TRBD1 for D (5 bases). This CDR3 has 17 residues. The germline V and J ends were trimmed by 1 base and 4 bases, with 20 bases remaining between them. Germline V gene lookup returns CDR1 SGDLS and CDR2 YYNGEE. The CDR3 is CASSVIEGGALGTEAFF. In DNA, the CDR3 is TGTGCCAGCAGCGTAATTGAGGGAGGGGCGTTGGGCACTGAAGCTTTCTTT.